The 29 T cell receptor beta chains presented below share a single source sample, sequenced in a study of blood T cell repertoires in COVID-19. TCRdb's table, derived via immunoSEQ multiplex PCR, lists solely in-frame clones and lacks some. This repertoire shows 200,000 to 300,000 clones, around nine tenths found once; its top ten account for over 4%. Sequencing used peripheral blood. These receptors came from a woman in her fifties or sixties with COVID-19, enrolled during active disease.

The V gene is TRBV2, the J gene TRBJ1-6; 9 positions agree with TRBD1. The V segment lost 4 bases and the J segment 9 bases; nucleotides outside the gene matches: 10. The CDR3 runs 16 residues. Germline V gene lookup returns CDR1 SNHLY and CDR2 FYNNEI. In DNA, the CDR3 is TGTGCCAGCAGTGCCGGGACAGGGAGTTTTTTTTCACCCCTCCACTTT. It yields the protein CASSAGTGSFFSPLHF.

This chain joins TRBV6-6 and TRBJ2-7; D is undetermined. V shed 10 bases and J shed 4 bases, with 11 bases lying between them. Per germline, CDR1 MNHNY and CDR2 SVGAGI (reference sequence). CDR3 length: 11 residues. The CDR3 region has the DNA TGTGCCACCCGACGGGTTTACGAGCAGTACTTC. The encoded protein is CATRRVYEQYF.

This chain links TRBV6-5 with TRBJ1-2; 7 bases map to TRBD1. Germline loops: CDR1 MNHEY, CDR2 SVGAGI. Losses at the gene ends were 0 bases for V and 4 bases for J; bases not matched to a gene: 5. The CDR3 spans 15 residues. The CDR3 reads CASSYSWDRSYGYTF. The CDR3 DNA sequence: TGTGCCAGCAGTTACTCGTGGGACAGATCCTATGGCTACACCTTC.

The chain links TRBV30 to TRBJ1-5; D uncertain. V was clipped by 0 bases and J by 5 bases, with 8 bases between them. The germline V gene has CDR1 GTSNPN and CDR2 SVGIG (reference sequence). The CDR3 extends over 13 amino acids. Here the CDR3 DNA reads TGTGCCTGGAGTGTACAAAGCGATCAGCCCCAGCATTTT. Amino acid sequence: CAWSVQSDQPQHF.

The rearrangement uses TRBV28 and TRBJ1-4; the match to TRBD1 covers 7 bases. The CDR3 totals 14 residues. J lost 8 bases, V lost 6 bases, and 9 bases had no gene match. In germline, CDR1 is MDHEN, CDR2 SYDVKM. The DNA for the CDR3 is TGTGCCAGCAGAGAGACAGGGAATCGCGAAAAACTGTTTTTT. This encodes CASRETGNREKLFF.

This chain uses TRBV5-1 with TRBJ1-2, with D tentatively TRBD1 (5 bases). Trimming cost V 6 bases and J 1 base, with 13 bases left between them. The CDR3 is made up of 14 amino acids. Germline lookup yields CDR1 SGHRS and CDR2 YFSETQ. The CDR3 loop is CASKSGSGNYGYTF. CDR3 nucleotides: TGCGCCAGCAAATCAGGGTCTGGTAACTATGGCTACACCTTC. The full variable domain, in which reference TRBV5-1 and TRBJ1-2 provide the parts outside the CDR3, is KAGVTQTPRYLIKTRGQQVTLSCSPISGHRSVSWYQQTPGQGLQFLFEYFSETQRNKGNFPGRFSGRQFSNSRSEMNVSTLELGDSALYLCASKSGSGNYGYTFGSGTRLTVV.

V gene TRBV11-3 combines with J gene TRBJ2-5, with 11 nucleotides matching TRBD1. V was pared by 5 bases and J by 4 bases, with 6 bases of the junction left unmatched. The CDR3 has 15 amino acids. Germline values: CDR1 SGHNT, CDR2 YENEEA. CDR3 nucleotide sequence: TGTGCCAGCAGCCCCGGACAGGGGGCTGCAGAGACCCAGTACTTC. Its translation is CASSPGQGAAETQYF.

The chain is built from TRBV5-1 and TRBJ2-2; D might be TRBD2 (5 bases). CDR3 length: 15 amino acids. Germline values: CDR1 SGHRS, CDR2 YFSETQ. V was clipped by 0 bases and J by 3 bases, with 9 bases between them. The CDR3 here is CASSLGPGDTGELFF. The CDR3 nucleotides are TGCGCCAGCAGCTTGGGGCCCGGGGACACCGGGGAGCTGTTTTTT.

Here the CDR3 reads CASSSGLAGAREQYF. CDR3 in DNA: TGTGCCAGCAGCTCGGGACTAGCGGGAGCGCGGGAGCAGTACTTC. The V and J genes are TRBV5-4 and TRBJ2-7; 14 bases are a match to TRBD2. The CDR3 loop spans 15 amino acids. Germline V gene sequence: CDR1 SGHNT, CDR2 YYREEE (reference sequence). J was trimmed by 7 bases and V by 3 bases; bases with no gene match: 6.

The V call is TRBV12-5, the J call TRBJ2-1; D possibly corresponds to TRBD2 (6 bases). This CDR3 region has 15 residues. Germline values: CDR1 LGHNT, CDR2 FRNRAP. The V end lost 5 bases, the J end lost 6 bases, and 17 bases lay between the germline ends. CDR3 in DNA: TGTGCTAGTGGTGGGGGAGGCCCGGGTCTCAATGAGCAGTTCTTC. It translates to CASGGGGPGLNEQFF. Complete variable domain (other parts from reference TRBV12-5 and TRBJ2-1): DARVTQTPRHKVTEMGQEVTMRCQPILGHNTVFWYRQTMMQGLELLAYFRNRAPLDDSGMPKDRFSAEMPDATLATLKIQPSEPRDSAVYFCASGGGGPGLNEQFFGPGTRLTVL.

Note on this clone: The sample holds other DNA sequences that translate to the same CDR3. The chain joins TRBV3-1 (or the pseudogene TRBV3-2) to TRBJ2-7; D uncertain. The V and J ends lost 4 bases and 2 bases respectively, with 12 bases between them. This CDR3 is built from 14 residues. The germline CDR1 and CDR2 sequences are LGHDT and YNNKEL (reference sequence). CDR3 sequence (DNA): TGTGCCAGCAGCCTACAAGGCGGTACCTACGAGCAGTACTTC. It translates to CASSLQGGTYEQYF.

This clone was observed a handful of times. The chain has TRBV11-2 and TRBJ1-4, with D hard to call. Germline V gene sequence: CDR1 SGHAT, CDR2 FQNNGV. The CDR3 runs 16 residues. V lost 1 base and J 8 bases, leaving 17 bases between the germline ends. The CDR3 loop is CASSLGAPGFREKLFF. The CDR3 nucleotides read TGTGCCAGCAGCTTAGGGGCCCCGGGGTTCAGGGAAAAACTGTTTTTT.

This rearrangement joins TRBV2 to TRBJ1-2, with 7 bases lining up with TRBD1. CDR3 length equals 12 residues. The germline CDR1 and CDR2 sequences are SNHLY and FYNNEI. V lost 8 bases to trimming and J lost 6 bases; unmatched junction nucleotides: 6. Written as DNA, the CDR3 is TGTGCCAGCCTACCAGGGGGAGATGGCTACACCTTC. It translates to CASLPGGDGYTF.

The chain carries TRBV15 and TRBJ2-1; 12 nucleotides match TRBD2. Unmatched junction bases numbered 7, after V lost 3 bases and J lost 7 bases. CDR3 length: 16 residues. Germline CDR1 is LNHNV and CDR2 is YYDKDF (reference sequence). CDR3 amino acids: CATSRPGTSGYNEQFF. CDR3 nucleotide sequence: TGTGCCACCAGCAGGCCCGGGACTAGCGGGTATAATGAGCAGTTCTTC.

The gene calls are TRBV19 and TRBJ2-7; D remains unclear. Germline CDR1 is LNHDA and CDR2 is SQIVND (reference sequence). The V end lost 3 bases, the J end lost 0 bases, and 12 bases lay between the germline ends. This CDR3 comprises 15 residues. The CDR3 DNA sequence: TGTGCCAGTAGTATTCTGGCAGGTACCTCCTACGAGCAGTACTTC. Translated, it gives CASSILAGTSYEQYF.

Comment on this clone: Other DNA sequences in the same sample also yield this CDR3. The V gene is TRBV7-2, the J gene TRBJ1-5; TRBD1 might be the D (6 bases). The germline V and J ends were trimmed by 2 bases and 2 bases, with 7 bases remaining between them. From germline, CDR1 is SGHTA and CDR2 FQGNSA. The length of the CDR3 is 14 residues. CDR3 region: CASSLRQGNQPQHF. The CDR3 DNA follows: TGTGCCAGCAGCTTAAGACAGGGCAATCAGCCCCAGCATTTT.

The chain uses TRBV6-2 or TRBV6-3 and TRBJ1-1; 7 bases match TRBD1. J lost 7 bases, V lost 0 bases, and 5 bases had no gene match. The CDR3 totals 14 residues. Germline assignment: CDR1 MNHEY and CDR2 SVGEGT. The CDR3 region is CASSYSRYRGEAFF. CDR3 coding DNA: TGTGCCAGCAGTTACTCGAGATACAGGGGTGAAGCTTTCTTT.

The V call is TRBV7-9, the J call TRBJ2-7, with 14 positions matching TRBD2. V trimming: 4 bases; J trimming: 5 bases; junction bases outside the gene matches: 13. CDR1 is SEHNR, CDR2 FQNEAQ, per germline (reference sequence). This CDR3 region has 18 residues. The CDR3 DNA reads as TGTGCCAGCAGCTCACCCCCGGGACTAGCGGGAGTTTCCCACGAGCAGTACTTC. This sequence encodes CASSSPPGLAGVSHEQYF.

The chain couples TRBV30 to TRBJ1-5, with 7 nucleotides matching TRBD1. With V trimmed by 0 bases and J by 15 bases, 14 bases remained unmatched. From germline, CDR1 is GTSNPN and CDR2 SVGIG (reference sequence). The CDR3 is 14 residues long. The CDR3, as DNA: TGTGCCTGGAGTGTACCCTCAACAGGGGCCGCCCGGCATTTT. This gives the protein CAWSVPSTGAARHF.

This chain uses TRBV30 with TRBJ1-6; D is possibly TRBD1 (5 bases). In germline, CDR1 is GTSNPN, CDR2 SVGIG (reference sequence). This CDR3 is 13 amino acids long. The CDR3 sequence is CALTRGTNSPLHF. In nucleotides, the CDR3 is TGTGCATTAACCCGGGGGACGAATTCACCCCTCCACTTT.

This sequence joins TRBV18 and TRBJ2-7; perhaps TRBD1 as D (6 bases). CDR1 and CDR2 from the germline V gene are KGHSH and LQKENI. V shed 2 bases and J shed 2 bases, with 10 bases lying between them. The CDR3 sequence is 14 residues long. The CDR3 DNA reads as TGTGCCAGCTCACCATATTCAGGGGCCTACGAGCAGTACTTC. Residues: CASSPYSGAYEQYF.

The rearrangement links TRBV15 to TRBJ2-3; 13 bases fit TRBD2. The germline V gene has CDR1 LNHNV and CDR2 YYDKDF (reference sequence). The CDR3 length is 16 residues. V shed 4 bases, J shed 6 bases, and the junction held 7 bases outside the gene matches. CDR3 bases: TGTGCCACCAGCAAACGACTAGCGGGAGGTCCGGATACGCAGTATTTT. Protein sequence: CATSKRLAGGPDTQYF.

The chain combines TRBV28 with TRBJ2-7, with 7 bases identical to TRBD1. J was trimmed by 2 bases and V by 3 bases; bases with no gene match: 7. Germline V gene sequence: CDR1 MDHEN, CDR2 SYDVKM. The CDR3 is 15 residues long. CDR3 in DNA: TGTGCCAGCAGTTTCATCGGGACAGCTACCTACGAGCAGTACTTC. It specifies CASSFIGTATYEQYF.

V is TRBV6-5 and J is TRBJ2-2; unclear D gene. Trimming cost V 6 bases and J 1 base, with 9 bases left between them. The germline CDR1 and CDR2 sequences are MNHEY and SVGAGI. This CDR3 spans 14 amino acids. The CDR3 loop reads CASRHSWNTGELFF. In DNA form, the CDR3 reads TGTGCCAGCAGACACAGCTGGAACACCGGGGAGCTGTTTTTT.

The chain is built from TRBV9 and TRBJ2-2; weak D call: TRBD2 (6 bases). There are 16 residues in the CDR3. Germline V lookup: CDR1 SGDLS, CDR2 YYNGEE. V lost 4 bases to trimming and J lost 5 bases, with 18 bases between them. CDR3 in DNA: TGTGCCAGCAGCTCCTACACTAGCACGAGTACCGGGGAGCTGTTTTTT. This codes for CASSSYTSTSTGELFF.

This clone was seen a single time. This chain uses TRBV29-1 with TRBJ1-4, with D uncertain. The ends were cut back, 7 bases at V and 0 bases at J, with 6 bases in the middle. The V gene's germline CDR1 is SQVTM and CDR2 ANQGSEA. This CDR3 has 12 amino acids. This CDR3 reads CSGTATNEKLFF. The CDR3 nucleotides are TGCAGCGGGACTGCAACTAATGAAAAACTGTTTTTT.

The rearrangement links TRBV2 to TRBJ1-6; 7 nucleotides match TRBD1. Germline trimming cut 6 bases from V and 9 bases from J; bases unmatched to any gene: 8. Germline V gives CDR1 SNHLY, CDR2 FYNNEI. The CDR3 extends over 14 amino acids. CDR3 residues: CASSRQGRGSPLHF. The CDR3 bases are TGTGCCAGCAGCCGACAGGGACGGGGTTCACCCCTCCACTTT.

The V call is TRBV7-3, the J call TRBJ2-1; the match to TRBD2 covers 8 bases. CDR1 is SGHTA and CDR2 is FQGTGA in the germline V gene. Trimming removed 0 bases from V and 4 bases from J; junction bases left unmatched: 5. The CDR3 runs to 16 residues. DNA for the CDR3: TGTGCCAGCAGCTTAACAGGGACTAGTGGATACAATGAGCAGTTCTTC. Residues: CASSLTGTSGYNEQFF.

The rearrangement joins TRBV30 to TRBJ2-2, with D tentatively TRBD2 (6 bases). V was clipped by 4 bases and J by 7 bases, with 19 bases between them. Germline lookup yields CDR1 GTSNPN and CDR2 SVGIG (reference sequence). This CDR3 region has 15 residues. The CDR3 loop is CAWTRGIQGGGELFF. DNA for the CDR3: TGTGCCTGGACCCGCGGGATCCAAGGTGGCGGGGAGCTGTTTTTT.